This T cell receptor (beta chain) was profiled in a study of identical twins. Only a few counts were recorded for this clonotype. TCRdb re-analysed the 5' RACE reads in MiXCR, keeping a single row per CDR3 protein. The table records hundreds of thousands of distinct CDR3 sequences, 8% to 9% of them present only once. The CDR3 covers 16 residues. The germline CDR1 and CDR2 sequences are SGHRS and YFSETQ. V dropped 2 bases and J dropped 1 base, with 16 bases sitting between them. Another study also made use of these data, one on yellow fever vaccine responses in identical twins.

The sample consisted of PBMCs. The sequence was obtained from a woman between 18 and 29 years old in good health. This chain links TRBV5-1 with TRBJ2-7; D might be TRBD1 (6 bases). CDR3 nucleotides: TGCGCCAGCAGCTTAACAAAGACAGGCCGTTCCTACGAGCAGTACTTC. It specifies CASSLTKTGRSYEQYF.